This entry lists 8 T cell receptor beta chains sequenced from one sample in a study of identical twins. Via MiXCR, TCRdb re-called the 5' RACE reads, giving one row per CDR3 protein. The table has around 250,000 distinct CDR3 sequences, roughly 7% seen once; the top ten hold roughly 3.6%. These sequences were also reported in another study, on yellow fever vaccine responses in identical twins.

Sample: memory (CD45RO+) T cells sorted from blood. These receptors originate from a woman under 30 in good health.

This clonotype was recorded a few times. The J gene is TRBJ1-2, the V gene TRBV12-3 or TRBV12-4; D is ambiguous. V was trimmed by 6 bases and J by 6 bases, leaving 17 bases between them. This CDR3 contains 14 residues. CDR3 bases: TGTGCCAGCAGGCGTCTTGGTGCTAGCAATGGCTACACCTTC. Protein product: CASRRLGASNGYTF.

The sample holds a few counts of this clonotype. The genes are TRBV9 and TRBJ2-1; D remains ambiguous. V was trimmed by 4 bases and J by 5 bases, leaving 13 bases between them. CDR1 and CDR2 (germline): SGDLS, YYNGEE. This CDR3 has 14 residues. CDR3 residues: CASSPFPGDNEQFF. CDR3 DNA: TGTGCCAGCAGCCCCTTTCCCGGAGACAATGAGCAGTTCTTC.

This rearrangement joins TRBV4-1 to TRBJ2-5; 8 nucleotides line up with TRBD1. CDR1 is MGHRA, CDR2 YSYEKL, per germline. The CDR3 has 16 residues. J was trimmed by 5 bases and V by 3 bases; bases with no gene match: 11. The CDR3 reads CASSQGQVPGSETQYF. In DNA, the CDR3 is TGCGCCAGCAGCCAGGGACAGGTCCCCGGATCGGAGACCCAGTACTTC.

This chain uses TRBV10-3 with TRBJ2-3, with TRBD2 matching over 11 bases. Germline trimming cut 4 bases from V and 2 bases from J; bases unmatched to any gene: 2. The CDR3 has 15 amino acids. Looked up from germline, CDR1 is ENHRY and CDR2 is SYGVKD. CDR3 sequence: CAISGLAGPTDTQYF. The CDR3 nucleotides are TGTGCCATCAGTGGACTAGCGGGACCCACAGATACGCAGTATTTT.

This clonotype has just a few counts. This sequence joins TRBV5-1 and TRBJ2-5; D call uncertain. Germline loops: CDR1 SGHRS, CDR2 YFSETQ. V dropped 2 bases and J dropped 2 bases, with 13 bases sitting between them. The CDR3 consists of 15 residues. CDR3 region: CASSLGNSYQETQYF. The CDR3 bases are TGCGCCAGCAGCTTAGGGAATAGCTATCAAGAGACCCAGTACTTC.

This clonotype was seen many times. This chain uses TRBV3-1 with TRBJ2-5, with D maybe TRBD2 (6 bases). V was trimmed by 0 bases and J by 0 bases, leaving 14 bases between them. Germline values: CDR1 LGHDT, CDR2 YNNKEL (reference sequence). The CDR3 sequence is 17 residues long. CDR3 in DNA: TGTGCCAGCAGCCAAGATCCGGGAGAACGGTACCAAGAGACCCAGTACTTC. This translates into CASSQDPGERYQETQYF.

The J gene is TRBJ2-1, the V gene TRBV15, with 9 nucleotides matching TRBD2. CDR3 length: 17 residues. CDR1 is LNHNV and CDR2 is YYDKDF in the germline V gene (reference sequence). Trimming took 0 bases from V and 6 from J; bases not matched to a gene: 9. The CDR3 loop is CATSRDLGGRGPNEQFF. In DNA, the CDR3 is TGTGCCACCAGCAGAGATCTTGGCGGGAGGGGACCCAATGAGCAGTTCTTC.

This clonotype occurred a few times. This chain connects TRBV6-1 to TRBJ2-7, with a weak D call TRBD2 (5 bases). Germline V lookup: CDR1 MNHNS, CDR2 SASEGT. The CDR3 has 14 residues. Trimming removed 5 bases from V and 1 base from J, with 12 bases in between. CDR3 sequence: CASSPSSVSYEQYF. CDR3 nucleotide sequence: TGTGCCAGCAGTCCTAGCTCGGTATCCTACGAGCAGTACTTC.